The 5 T cell receptor beta chains presented below share a single source sample, sequenced in a study of blood T cell repertoires in COVID-19. Assay: immunoSEQ multiplex PCR; the TCRdb copy retains only in-frame clones and omits some. The data contain about 200,000 clones, about 87% of them singletons. Sequencing was done on a sample of peripheral blood. The receptors were sampled from a man between 60 and 75 years old who had recovered from COVID-19.

This clone was detected only a few times. CDR3 in DNA: TGTGCCAGCTCACCCGACACAATCTATGGCTACACCTTC. It codes for CASSPDTIYGYTF. The chain combines TRBV18 with TRBJ1-2; no clear D. The germline V and J ends were trimmed by 3 bases and 4 bases, with 9 bases remaining between them. This CDR3 has 13 amino acids. In germline, CDR1 is KGHSH, CDR2 LQKENI. Full variable domain (outside the CDR3, taken from reference TRBV18 and TRBJ1-2): NAGVMQNPRHLVRRRGQEARLRCSPMKGHSHVYWYRQLPEEGLKFMVYLQKENIIDESGMPKERFSAEFPKEGPSILRIQQVVRGDSAAYFCASSPDTIYGYTFGSGTRLTVV.

This clone was detected a few times. V is TRBV3-1 (or the pseudogene TRBV3-2) and J is TRBJ2-1; D might be TRBD2 (6 bases). The V gene lost 3 bases and the J gene lost 8 bases, with 14 bases spanning the gap. This CDR3 contains 14 residues. CDR1 is LGHDT and CDR2 is YNNKEL in the germline V gene (reference sequence). The CDR3 DNA sequence: TGTGCCAGCAGCCAGAATAGCGGAGGGGATGAGCAGTTCTTC. This encodes CASSQNSGGDEQFF.

This clone was detected only a few times. DNA for the CDR3: TGCGCCAGCAGCCTGACAGTTATGAACACTGAAGCTTTCTTT. Translating it yields CASSLTVMNTEAFF. The chain couples TRBV5-1 to TRBJ1-1, with D possibly being TRBD1 (5 bases). Germline values: CDR1 SGHRS, CDR2 YFSETQ. The V gene lost 4 bases and the J gene lost 0 bases, with 10 bases spanning the gap. The CDR3 runs to 14 residues.

The chain carries TRBV18 and TRBJ1-5; possible D gene TRBD1, 6 bases. CDR3 length: 22 residues. The germline V gene encodes CDR1 KGHSH and CDR2 LQKENI. The ends were cut back, 3 bases at V and 0 bases at J, with 30 bases in the middle. CDR3 coding DNA: TGTGCCAGCTCACCTAGACCTTTGACCGGGACAACGGGGCGCGCTAGCAATCAGCCCCAGCATTTT. Its protein is CASSPRPLTGTTGRASNQPQHF.

The chain couples TRBV7-2 to TRBJ2-7; D ambiguous. CDR3 length equals 13 residues. The V end lost 3 bases, the J end lost 3 bases, and 9 bases lay between the germline ends. Germline-derived CDR1 and CDR2 are SGHTA and FQGNSA. The CDR3 sequence: CASSFNSGYEQYF. The CDR3 DNA is TGTGCCAGCAGCTTCAACAGTGGCTACGAGCAGTACTTC.